This entry lists 8 T cell receptor beta chains sequenced from one sample in a study of response to subunit inactivated influenza vaccine. TCRdb re-derived calls from the RT-PCR reads in MiXCR, one entry per CDR3 protein. This sample yields about 180,000 distinct CDR3 sequences, of which about 10% are seen a single time; 35% to 40% belongs to the top ten. The material sequenced was CD8+ T cells sorted from PBMCs, taken roughly 24 months after vaccination. These receptors all come from a man aged 50 to 69 who received an inactivated influenza vaccine.

This clonotype showed up just a few times. This chain joins TRBV12-3 or TRBV12-4 and TRBJ2-3; D call uncertain. The CDR3 has 15 residues. V dropped 1 base and J dropped 6 bases, with 14 bases sitting between them. The chain's CDR3 is CASSLEESGTDTQYF. The CDR3 bases are TGTGCCAGCAGTTTAGAGGAATCCGGTACTGATACGCAGTATTTT.

This chain's CDR3 is CASSLGETNSPLHF. In DNA form, the CDR3 reads TGCGCCAGCAGCTTGGGGGAGACTAATTCACCCCTCCACTTT. V gene TRBV5-1 combines with J gene TRBJ1-6; D is unresolved. The CDR3 runs 14 residues. Germline lookup yields CDR1 SGHRS and CDR2 YFSETQ. The V end lost 0 bases, the J end lost 6 bases, and 7 bases lay between the germline ends.

The J gene is TRBJ2-1, the V gene TRBV9, with D perhaps being TRBD1 or TRBD2 (6 bases each). This CDR3 has 15 residues. V dropped 0 bases and J dropped 4 bases, with 11 bases sitting between them. Germline-derived CDR1 and CDR2 are SGDLS and YYNGEE. The CDR3 loop reads CASSVGGGGYNEQFF. For the CDR3, the DNA is TGTGCCAGCAGCGTAGGAGGGGGAGGTTACAATGAGCAGTTCTTC.

This clonotype was observed many times. The chain couples TRBV27 to TRBJ1-5; the D gene is possibly TRBD1 (5 bases). Germline V gene lookup returns CDR1 MNHEY and CDR2 SMNVEV (reference sequence). Trimming removed 1 base from V and 5 bases from J, with 12 bases in between. This CDR3 contains 15 residues. The CDR3 here is CASSLWGTGDQPQHF. CDR3 in DNA: TGTGCCAGCAGTTTATGGGGCACTGGGGATCAGCCCCAGCATTTT.

Many counts were recorded for this clonotype. The chain has TRBV4-3 and TRBJ2-1; 10 nucleotides match TRBD2. V gave up 0 bases and J gave up 10 bases; unmatched junction bases: 12. The CDR3 covers 17 residues. CDR1 is LGHNA, CDR2 YSLEER, per germline. CDR3 sequence reads: CASSQDWASGSIREQFF. CDR3 coding DNA: TGCGCCAGCAGCCAAGATTGGGCTAGCGGGAGTATACGGGAGCAGTTCTTC.

This clonotype was seen repeatedly, ten times or more. The rearrangement uses TRBV9 and TRBJ2-7, with D perhaps TRBD1 (5 bases). Germline V CDR1 and CDR2: SGDLS, YYNGEE. With 0 bases removed from V and 0 bases from J, the gap between germline ends came to 10 bases. The CDR3 consists of 15 residues. The CDR3 nucleotides read TGTGCCAGCAGCGTAGGTGCAGGGATCTCCTACGAGCAGTACTTC. This translates into CASSVGAGISYEQYF.

The chain employs TRBV6-2 or TRBV6-3 and TRBJ1-4; D is unresolved. Between the trimmed V and J ends, which lost 5 bases and 7 bases, there was a span of 2 bases. The germline V gene encodes CDR1 MNHEY and CDR2 SVGEGT. This CDR3 has 10 residues. The CDR3: CASSGEKLFF. CDR3 bases: TGTGCCAGCAGTGGTGAAAAACTGTTTTTT.

V usage is TRBV4-2 and J usage is TRBJ2-7, with D perhaps TRBD2 (6 bases). Trimming stripped 2 bases from V and 3 bases from J, with 11 bases between. Germline V gene data show CDR1 as LGHNA and CDR2 as YNFKEQ. CDR3 size: 14 residues. The DNA for the CDR3 is TGTGCCAGCAGCCAAATCCGGGGGAACTACGAGCAGTACTTC. Protein sequence: CASSQIRGNYEQYF.